This T cell receptor beta chain emerged from a study of shared clonotypes between healthy human individuals. Terminally differentiated effector memory CD45RA+ cells were excluded by CCR7 positive selection of CD45RO-negative cells. The V gene's germline CDR1 is SGHAT and CDR2 FQNNGV. The V and J ends lost 2 bases and 4 bases respectively, with 8 bases between them. The CDR3 consists of 13 residues. Profiled with immunoSEQ multiplex PCR; TCRdb holds only in-frame clones, not every one. The data contain some 2,100,000 clones, 85% to 95% of them singletons. Turning to this clone: This sample includes further DNA sequences coding for the same CDR3.

The sequenced material came from naive CD8+ T cells from PBMCs. This receptor was taken from a man aged 18 to 30 in good health. Some clones in this sample may be carry-over from other donors' samples. The chain couples TRBV11-2 to TRBJ2-5, with D maybe TRBD2 (5 bases). The CDR3 loop is CASSLRGGETQYF. The CDR3 DNA is TGTGCCAGCAGCTTAAGAGGAGGAGAGACCCAGTACTTC.